This entry lists 25 T cell receptor beta chains sequenced from one sample in a study of blood T cell repertoires in COVID-19. Only in-frame clones appear in the TCRdb table, and some are missing; sequencing was by immunoSEQ multiplex PCR. This sample has about 130,000 clones, with about four fifths found just once. The sequencing input was peripheral blood. Receptors originate from a woman of 80 years or more with acute or convalescent COVID-19.

The V and J genes are TRBV19 and TRBJ1-5, with unresolved D. The germline V gene encodes CDR1 LNHDA and CDR2 SQIVND (reference sequence). The CDR3 is 14 amino acids. Trimming took off 3 bases at V and 1 base at J, with 7 bases between the two ends. The CDR3 DNA reads TGTGCCAGTAGTATGCGCCTAAGCAATCAGCCCCAGCATTTT. Translated: CASSMRLSNQPQHF. Supplemented by reference TRBV19 and TRBJ1-5, the full variable domain reads DGGITQSPKYLFRKEGQNVTLSCEQNLNHDAMYWYRQDPGQGLRLIYYSQIVNDFQKGDIAEGYSVSREKKESFPLTVTSAQKNPTAFYLCASSMRLSNQPQHFGDGTRLSIL.

The chain uses TRBV10-1 and TRBJ2-2; D is possibly TRBD2 (5 bases). CDR1 WNHNN and CDR2 SYGVQD come from the germline V gene (reference sequence). The CDR3 has 17 amino acids. Trimming took 4 bases from V and 0 from J, leaving 15 bases between them. The CDR3 protein is CASSAGYGASNTGELFF. The CDR3 DNA reads TGCGCCAGCAGTGCGGGGTACGGTGCCTCGAACACCGGGGAGCTGTTTTTT.

V is TRBV14 and J is TRBJ2-5, with TRBD2 as a possible D gene (5 bases). The V gene lost 1 base and the J gene lost 4 bases, with 13 bases spanning the gap. This CDR3 spans 15 amino acids. Per the germline V gene, CDR1 is SGHDN and CDR2 is FVKESK. CDR3 sequence (DNA): TGTGCCAGCAGCCAAGTTATCGGGGTTGGAGAGACCCAGTACTTC. Amino acid sequence: CASSQVIGVGETQYF.

The V and J genes are TRBV5-4 and TRBJ1-2; D not certain. The CDR3 is 15 residues long. CDR1 is SGHNT and CDR2 is YYREEE in the germline V gene (reference sequence). The V and J ends lost 0 bases and 4 bases respectively, with 13 bases between them. In DNA form, the CDR3 reads TGTGCCAGCAGCTTGGCCGCCAGGCCGACCTATGGCTACACCTTC. This encodes CASSLAARPTYGYTF.

This clone appeared once. This chain uses TRBV12-3 or TRBV12-4 with TRBJ2-7; unclear D gene. The CDR3 is 12 amino acids. Trimming took off 3 bases at V and 3 bases at J, with 6 bases between the two ends. For the CDR3, the DNA is TGTGCCAGCAGTTTCACCAGCTACGAGCAGTACTTC. This translates into CASSFTSYEQYF.

V and J are TRBV4-1 and TRBJ1-4, with D uncertain. CDR1 and CDR2 from the germline V gene are MGHRA and YSYEKL. This CDR3 is built from 12 residues. Trimming took off 3 bases at V and 8 bases at J, with 7 bases between the two ends. The CDR3 sequence: CASSHVLEKLFF. CDR3 nucleotide sequence: TGCGCCAGCAGCCACGTCCTCGAAAAACTGTTTTTT.

The gene calls are TRBV5-5 and TRBJ1-2; 7 nucleotides match TRBD1. V shed 1 base and J 3 bases; nucleotides not matched to a gene: 3. CDR1 is SGHKS, CDR2 YYEKEE, per germline (reference sequence). The CDR3 sequence is 14 residues long. The chain's CDR3 is CASSLPGGYYGYTF. CDR3 coding DNA: TGTGCCAGCAGCTTGCCAGGGGGGTACTATGGCTACACCTTC.

This sequence joins TRBV14 and TRBJ2-1, with TRBD2 matching 7 bases. Germline V gene lookup returns CDR1 SGHDN and CDR2 FVKESK. J was trimmed by 7 bases and V by 2 bases; bases with no gene match: 11. The CDR3 totals 16 residues. As DNA, the CDR3 is TGTGCCAGCAGCCAAAGCCTGACCACTAGCGTGAATGAGCAGTTCTTC. This gives the protein CASSQSLTTSVNEQFF.

The chain combines TRBV18 with TRBJ1-3; perhaps TRBD1 as D (6 bases). With 3 bases removed from V and 0 bases from J, the gap between germline ends came to 15 bases. Germline V gene data show CDR1 as KGHSH and CDR2 as LQKENI. This CDR3 has 17 residues. CDR3: CASSPRDIVTSGNTIYF. The CDR3 coding sequence is TGTGCCAGCTCACCCCGGGACATCGTAACCTCTGGAAACACCATATATTTT.

This chain uses TRBV19 with TRBJ2-3, with no clear D. Deletions cut 3 bases from V and 1 base from J, with 5 bases between. Germline V gives CDR1 LNHDA, CDR2 SQIVND (reference sequence). The CDR3 extends over 13 amino acids. The CDR3 nucleotides are TGTGCCAGTAGTATGAGTGGCACAGATACGCAGTATTTT. Amino acid sequence: CASSMSGTDTQYF.

In this sample, this clone turned up a few times. The V and J genes are TRBV4-1 and TRBJ2-7; TRBD1 agrees at 9 bases. V gave up 6 bases and J gave up 3 bases; unmatched junction bases: 6. CDR1 MGHRA and CDR2 YSYEKL come from the germline V gene. The CDR3 contains 14 residues. The CDR3 DNA follows: TGCGCCAGCAGTCCGACAGGGGGAAACTACGAGCAGTACTTC. Protein product: CASSPTGGNYEQYF.

The V and J genes are TRBV7-9 and TRBJ1-1; D may be TRBD1 (5 bases). Trimming pared 0 bases from V and 5 bases from J, leaving 16 bases between. This CDR3 region has 16 residues. Germline loops: CDR1 SEHNR, CDR2 FQNEAQ (reference sequence). DNA of the CDR3: TGTGCCAGCAGCTTAGCGGTAGTGGGGGGGAGGACTGAAGCTTTCTTT. It codes for CASSLAVVGGRTEAFF.

A single count supports this clone. Other DNA variants within this sample encode the same CDR3. The chain has TRBV7-2 and TRBJ2-3, with TRBD2 as a possible D gene (5 bases). Germline V lookup: CDR1 SGHTA, CDR2 FQGNSA. The CDR3 has 17 residues. V lost 1 base and J 0 bases, leaving 14 bases between the germline ends. For the CDR3, the DNA is TGTGCCAGCAGCTTAGGCCCGGCGGGTCTTAGCACAGATACGCAGTATTTT. Translated, it gives CASSLGPAGLSTDTQYF.

The genes are TRBV30 and TRBJ2-5; 12 bases match TRBD2. The CDR3 totals 19 residues. The germline V gene encodes CDR1 GTSNPN and CDR2 SVGIG (reference sequence). V lost 2 bases to trimming and J lost 1 base; unmatched junction nucleotides: 14. Here the CDR3 reads CAWSLTSGSGGGLQETQYF. CDR3 sequence (DNA): TGTGCCTGGAGTTTGACTAGCGGGAGTGGAGGGGGCCTCCAAGAGACCCAGTACTTC.

The chain is built from TRBV21-1 and TRBJ1-2; the table's D gene call, TRBD1, was not cross checked with the DNA. TRBV21-1 is noted as a pseudogene. The CDR3 runs to 16 residues. The CDR3 DNA is TGTGCCAGCAGCAAGGCGACCGGACAGGCTAACTATGGCTACACCTTC. Translation gives CASSKATGQANYGYTF.

This chain links TRBV7-2 with TRBJ1-1; perhaps TRBD1 as D (5 bases). Germline assignment: CDR1 SGHTA and CDR2 FQGNSA. The V end lost 1 base, the J end lost 10 bases, and 13 bases lay between the germline ends. This CDR3 has 13 residues. The CDR3 reads CASSLDRGDRAFF. The DNA of the CDR3 is TGTGCCAGCAGCTTAGATAGGGGTGATAGAGCTTTCTTT.

The table lists this clone with a count of one. This rearrangement joins TRBV5-6 to TRBJ2-5; 7 bases map to TRBD1. The CDR3 extends over 13 amino acids. CDR1 and CDR2 (germline): SGHDT, YYEEEE. V gave up 4 bases and J gave up 4 bases; unmatched junction bases: 4. The CDR3, as DNA: TGTGCCAGCAGCCCGGGGACAGTAGAGACCCAGTACTTC. Protein: CASSPGTVETQYF.

This clone has only one observation. The rearrangement uses TRBV3-1 (or the pseudogene TRBV3-2) and TRBJ2-5; TRBD2 agrees at 10 bases. With V trimmed by 3 bases and J by 0 bases, 10 bases remained unmatched. Germline-derived CDR1 and CDR2 are LGHDT and YNNKEL (reference sequence). CDR3 length: 18 amino acids. CDR3 loop: CASSHVPRTSGHQETQYF. DNA for the CDR3: TGTGCCAGCAGCCACGTGCCCCGGACTAGCGGACACCAAGAGACCCAGTACTTC.

The J gene is TRBJ2-1, the V gene TRBV5-1, with TRBD2 matching 7 bases. CDR3 length: 15 residues. Losses at the gene ends were 1 base for V and 4 bases for J; bases not matched to a gene: 5. Germline CDR1 SGHRS, CDR2 YFSETQ. The CDR3 bases are TGCGCCAGCAGCTTGTTGAGCGGGGCTTACAATGAGCAGTTCTTC. Amino acids: CASSLLSGAYNEQFF.

The genes are TRBV5-6 and TRBJ2-7; no clear D. CDR3 length: 13 amino acids. V shed 0 bases and J shed 3 bases, with 7 bases lying between them. Germline V gene data show CDR1 as SGHDT and CDR2 as YYEEEE. CDR3 DNA sequence: TGTGCCAGCAGCTTGGGGAGAATCTACGAGCAGTACTTC. It yields the protein CASSLGRIYEQYF.

This clone was observed a few times. The J gene is TRBJ2-1, the V gene TRBV5-5; TRBD1 matches 12 bases. Germline V gene sequence: CDR1 SGHKS, CDR2 YYEKEE (reference sequence). The CDR3 is 17 amino acids. Trimming at V came to 1 base and at J to 8 bases, leaving 10 bases not matched to a gene. Written as DNA, the CDR3 is TGTGCCAGCAGCTTGCTCCCAGGGACAGGGGGCTCAGATGAGCAGTTCTTC. It is translated as CASSLLPGTGGSDEQFF.

The chain is built from TRBV7-9 and TRBJ2-2; TRBD2 might be the D (6 bases). The ends were cut back, 6 bases at V and 6 bases at J, with 17 bases in the middle. CDR1 and CDR2 from the germline V gene are SEHNR and FQNEAQ (reference sequence). The length of the CDR3 is 15 residues. The CDR3 is CASRAGTSVSGELFF. CDR3 nucleotide sequence: TGTGCCAGCAGAGCCGGGACTTCCGTGTCCGGGGAGCTGTTTTTT.

The CDR3 loop reads CASSNRVQTSQPQHF. CDR3 bases: TGTGCCAGCTCGAACAGGGTTCAAACGAGTCAGCCCCAGCATTTT. V usage is TRBV18 and J usage is TRBJ1-5; possibly TRBD1 for D (6 bases). Germline loops: CDR1 KGHSH, CDR2 LQKENI. Trimming cost V 6 bases and J 6 bases, with 18 bases left between them. The CDR3 loop spans 15 amino acids.

This chain connects TRBV7-2 to TRBJ2-5; TRBD2 agrees at 10 bases. The CDR3 contains 16 residues. Unmatched junction bases numbered 11, after V lost 5 bases and J lost 5 bases. Germline values: CDR1 SGHTA, CDR2 FQGNSA. CDR3 amino acids: CASSPPRLAGVETQYF. The CDR3 DNA reads TGTGCCAGCAGCCCACCCAGGCTAGCGGGAGTTGAGACCCAGTACTTC.

In this sample, this clone turned up once. The chain uses TRBV4-1 and TRBJ1-2; 8 positions agree with TRBD1. V was pared by 1 base and J by 5 bases, with 9 bases of the junction left unmatched. The CDR3 is 16 residues long. Germline V gene sequence: CDR1 MGHRA, CDR2 YSYEKL. This chain's CDR3 is CASSQGGTGPRYGYTF. The CDR3 DNA reads as TGCGCCAGCAGCCAAGGGGGGACAGGTCCGAGGTATGGCTACACCTTC.